This T cell receptor (beta chain) stems from a study of technical replicates of blood from a few donors. The CDR3 is 14 amino acids. The V gene's germline CDR1 is ENHRY and CDR2 SYGVKD. Profiling relied on immunoSEQ multiplex PCR, and the TCRdb table lists in-frame clones only, not all of them. The table lists about 97,000 clones, about 94% of them singletons. With respect to this clone: Germline is not matched at one junction end, which may reflect a read error.

Source material: T cells isolated from PBMCs. The J gene is TRBJ1-1, the V gene TRBV10-3; 9 nucleotides agree with TRBD1. This TCR was recovered from a human donor in good health. The CDR3 loop is CAITGGPRNTEAFF. CDR3 in DNA: TGTGCGATCACAGGGGGCCCTCGGAACACTGAAGCTTTCTTT.